The entry below describes one T cell receptor beta chain. Its cognate antigen is unknown. The data were obtained in a study of immune evolution from preneoplasia to lung adenocarcinoma. Only in-frame clones appear in the TCRdb table, and some are missing; sequencing was by immunoSEQ multiplex PCR. The sample has roughly 6,100 clones, 80% to 90% seen once. The V and J ends lost 2 bases and 4 bases respectively, with 3 bases between them. Germline CDR1 SEHNR, CDR2 FQNEAQ (reference sequence). The CDR3 consists of 11 residues. Overall study findings and caveats: Top clone share appeared to fall from AAH through AIS, MIA, adenocarcinoma. Normal lung had highest clonality; later lesions appeared denser, more diverse.

Sequencing was performed on FFPE adjacent normal lung tissue. The chain joins TRBV7-9 to TRBJ2-7; D remains unclear. This receptor was identified in a donor aged 70 or over with lung adenocarcinoma. CDR3 in DNA: TGTGCCAGCAGCTTATATTACGAGCAGTACTTC. Protein product: CASSLYYEQYF.